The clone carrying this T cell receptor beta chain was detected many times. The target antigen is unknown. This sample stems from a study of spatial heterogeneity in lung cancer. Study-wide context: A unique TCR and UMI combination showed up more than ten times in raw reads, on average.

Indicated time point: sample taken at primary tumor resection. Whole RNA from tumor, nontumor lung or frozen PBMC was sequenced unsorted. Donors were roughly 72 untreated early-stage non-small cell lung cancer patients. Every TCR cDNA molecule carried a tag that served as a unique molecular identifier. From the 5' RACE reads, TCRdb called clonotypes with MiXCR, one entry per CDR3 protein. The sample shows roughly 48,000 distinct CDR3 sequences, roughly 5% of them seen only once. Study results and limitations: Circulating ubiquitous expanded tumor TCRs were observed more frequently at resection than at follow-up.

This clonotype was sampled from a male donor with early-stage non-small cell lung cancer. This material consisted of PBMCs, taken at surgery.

The CDR3 DNA follows: TGCAGTGCTAGGGCCCTCGGACTTTACAATGAGCAGTTCTTC. Translating gives CSARALGLYNEQFF. V is TRBV20-1 and J is TRBJ2-1; D is possibly TRBD2 (5 bases). The V end was cut by 3 bases, the J end by 4 bases, with 13 bases between. Germline V CDR1 and CDR2: DFQATT, SNEGSKA (reference sequence). There are 14 residues in the CDR3.